This TCR beta chain appears in the sequencing data of a study of control samples from healthy donors and cancer patients. Of note for this clone: At the DNA level, this CDR3 is encoded by other sequences in the same sample as well.

From germline, CDR1 is SGHRS and CDR2 YFSETQ. The CDR3 length is 16 residues. V shed 0 bases and J 9 bases; nucleotides not matched to a gene: 6. TCRdb's table, derived via immunoSEQ multiplex PCR, lists solely in-frame clones and lacks some. The table shows about 160,000 clones, with 96% occurring only once. The V and J genes are TRBV5-1 and TRBJ1-6; 10 bases map to TRBD1. Sequenced material: blood. The TCR originated in a woman aged 25 to 39 in good health. CDR3 amino acids: CASSLAGQGRGSPLHF. The CDR3 coding sequence is TGCGCCAGCAGCTTGGCGGGACAGGGGAGAGGTTCACCCCTCCACTTT.